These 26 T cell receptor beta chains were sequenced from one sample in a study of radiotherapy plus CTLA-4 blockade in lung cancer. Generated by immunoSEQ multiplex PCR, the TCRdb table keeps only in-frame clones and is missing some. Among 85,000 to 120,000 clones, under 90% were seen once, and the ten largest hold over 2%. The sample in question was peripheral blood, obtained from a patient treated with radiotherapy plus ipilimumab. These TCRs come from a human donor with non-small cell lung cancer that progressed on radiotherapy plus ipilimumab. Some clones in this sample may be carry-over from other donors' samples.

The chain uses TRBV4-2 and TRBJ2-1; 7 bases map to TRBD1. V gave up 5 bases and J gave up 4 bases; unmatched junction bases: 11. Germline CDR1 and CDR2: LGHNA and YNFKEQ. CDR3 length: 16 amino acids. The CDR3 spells CASSDSGTEVYNEQFF. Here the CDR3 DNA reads TGTGCCAGCAGCGATTCCGGGACAGAAGTGTACAATGAGCAGTTCTTC.

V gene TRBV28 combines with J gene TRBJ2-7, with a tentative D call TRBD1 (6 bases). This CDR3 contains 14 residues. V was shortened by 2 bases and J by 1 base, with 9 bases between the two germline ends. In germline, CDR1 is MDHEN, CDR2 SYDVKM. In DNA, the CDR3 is TGTGCCAGCAGTTTAGGGCAGGGGTCCTACGAGCAGTACTTC. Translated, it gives CASSLGQGSYEQYF.

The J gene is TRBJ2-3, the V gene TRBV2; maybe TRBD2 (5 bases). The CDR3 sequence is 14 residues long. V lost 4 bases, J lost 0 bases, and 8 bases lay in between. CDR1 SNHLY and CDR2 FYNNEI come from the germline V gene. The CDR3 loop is CASSADLSTDTQYF. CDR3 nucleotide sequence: TGTGCCAGCAGTGCGGACTTAAGCACAGATACGCAGTATTTT.

The CDR3 loop is CASSPGSGTSGGAYNEQFF. The CDR3 nucleotides are TGTGCCAGCAGCCCCGGATCCGGGACTAGCGGGGGGGCCTACAATGAGCAGTTCTTC. This chain uses TRBV7-3 with TRBJ2-1; 16 bases align to TRBD2. From germline, CDR1 is SGHTA and CDR2 FQGTGA. This CDR3 region has 19 residues. J lost 2 bases, V lost 5 bases, and 9 bases had no gene match. The complete variable domain, with remaining parts taken from reference TRBV7-3 and TRBJ2-1, reads GAGVSQTPSNKVTEKGKYVELRCDPISGHTALYWYRQSLGQGPEFLIYFQGTGAADDSGLPNDRFFAVRPEGSVSTLKIQRTERGDSAVYLCASSPGSGTSGGAYNEQFFGPGTRLTVL.

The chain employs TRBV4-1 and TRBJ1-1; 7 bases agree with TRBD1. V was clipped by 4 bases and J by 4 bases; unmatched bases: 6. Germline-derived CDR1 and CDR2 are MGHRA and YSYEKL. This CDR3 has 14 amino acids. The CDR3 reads CASSPPDRVTEAFF. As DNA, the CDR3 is TGCGCCAGCAGCCCACCCGACAGGGTCACTGAAGCTTTCTTT.

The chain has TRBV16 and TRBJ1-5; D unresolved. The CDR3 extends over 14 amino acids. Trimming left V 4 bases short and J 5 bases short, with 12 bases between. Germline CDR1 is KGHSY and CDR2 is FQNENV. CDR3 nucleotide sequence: TGTGCCAGCAGCCCCCACCGTGCGCATCAGCCCCAGCATTTT. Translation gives CASSPHRAHQPQHF.

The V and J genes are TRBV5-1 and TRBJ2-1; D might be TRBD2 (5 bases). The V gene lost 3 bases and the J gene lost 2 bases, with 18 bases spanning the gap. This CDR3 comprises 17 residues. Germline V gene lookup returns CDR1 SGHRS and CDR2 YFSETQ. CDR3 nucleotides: TGCGCCAGCAGCTGGCTATCGGGATTCCCGGCCTACAATGAGCAGTTCTTC. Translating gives CASSWLSGFPAYNEQFF.

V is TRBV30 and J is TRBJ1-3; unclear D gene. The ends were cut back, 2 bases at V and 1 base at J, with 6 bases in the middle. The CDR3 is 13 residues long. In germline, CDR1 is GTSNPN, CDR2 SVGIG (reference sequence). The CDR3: CAWSRVSGNTIYF. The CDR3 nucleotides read TGTGCCTGGAGTAGGGTGTCTGGAAACACCATATATTTT.

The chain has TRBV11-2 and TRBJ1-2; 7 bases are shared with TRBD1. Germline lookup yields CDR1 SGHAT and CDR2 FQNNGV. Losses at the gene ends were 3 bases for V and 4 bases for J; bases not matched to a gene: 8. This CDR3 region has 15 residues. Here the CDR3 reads CASSFDRDSSYGYTF. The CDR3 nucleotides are TGTGCCAGCAGCTTTGACAGGGACTCTTCCTATGGCTACACCTTC.

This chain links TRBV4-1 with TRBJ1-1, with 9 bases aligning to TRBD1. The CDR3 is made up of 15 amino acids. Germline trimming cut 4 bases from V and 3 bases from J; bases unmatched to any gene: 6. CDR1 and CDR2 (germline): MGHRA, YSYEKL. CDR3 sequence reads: CASSLNGQGYTEAFF. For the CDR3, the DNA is TGCGCCAGCAGCCTTAATGGACAGGGGTACACTGAAGCTTTCTTT.

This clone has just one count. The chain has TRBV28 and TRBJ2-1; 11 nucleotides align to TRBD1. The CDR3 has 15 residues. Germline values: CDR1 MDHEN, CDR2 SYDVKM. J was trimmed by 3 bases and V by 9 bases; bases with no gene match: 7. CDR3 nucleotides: TGTGCCAGTACAACCGGGACAGGGGGCTACAATGAGCAGTTCTTC. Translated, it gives CASTTGTGGYNEQFF.

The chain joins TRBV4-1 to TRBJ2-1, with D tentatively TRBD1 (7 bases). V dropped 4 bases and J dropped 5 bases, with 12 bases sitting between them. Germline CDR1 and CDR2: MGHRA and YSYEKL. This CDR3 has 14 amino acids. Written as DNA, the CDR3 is TGCGCCAGCAGCCGTGGAGGGGGCCACAATGAGCAGTTCTTC. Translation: CASSRGGGHNEQFF.

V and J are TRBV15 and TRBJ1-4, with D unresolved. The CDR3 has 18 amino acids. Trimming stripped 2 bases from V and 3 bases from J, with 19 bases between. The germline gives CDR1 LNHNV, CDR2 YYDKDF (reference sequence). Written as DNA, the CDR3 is TGTGCCACCAGCAGAAGGGCGTGGAGAGACGCTTCTAATGAAAAACTGTTTTTT. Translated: CATSRRAWRDASNEKLFF.

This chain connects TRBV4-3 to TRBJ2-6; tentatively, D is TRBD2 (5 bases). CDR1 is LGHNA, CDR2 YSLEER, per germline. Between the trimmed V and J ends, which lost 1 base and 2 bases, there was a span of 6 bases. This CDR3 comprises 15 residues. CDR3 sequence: CASSQVGAGANVLTF. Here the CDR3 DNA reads TGCGCCAGCAGCCAAGTCGGGGCTGGGGCCAACGTCCTGACTTTC.

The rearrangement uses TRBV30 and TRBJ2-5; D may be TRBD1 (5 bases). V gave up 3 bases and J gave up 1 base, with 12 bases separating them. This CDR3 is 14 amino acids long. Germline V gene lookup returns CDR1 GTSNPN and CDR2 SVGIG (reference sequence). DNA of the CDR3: TGTGCCTGGAGAGAAGGGGCGATCCAAGAGACCCAGTACTTC. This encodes CAWREGAIQETQYF.

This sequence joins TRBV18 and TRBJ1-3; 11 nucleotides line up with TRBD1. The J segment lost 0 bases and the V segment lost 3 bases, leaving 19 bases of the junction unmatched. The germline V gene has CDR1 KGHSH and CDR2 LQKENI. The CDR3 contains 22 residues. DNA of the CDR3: TGTGCCAGCTCACCGGGACAGGGGGTTCCCTTGACCACTTCGAGCTCTGGAAACACCATATATTTT. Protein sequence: CASSPGQGVPLTTSSSGNTIYF.

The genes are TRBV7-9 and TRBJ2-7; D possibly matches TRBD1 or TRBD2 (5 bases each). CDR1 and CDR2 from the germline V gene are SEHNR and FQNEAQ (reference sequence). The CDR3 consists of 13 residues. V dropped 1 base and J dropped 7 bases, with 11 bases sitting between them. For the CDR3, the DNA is TGTGCCAGCAGCTTAGGGGGGTGGGAAGAGCAGTACTTC. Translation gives CASSLGGWEEQYF. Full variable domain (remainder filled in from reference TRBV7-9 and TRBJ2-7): DTGVSQNPRHKITKRGQNVTFRCDPISEHNRLYWYRQTLGQGPEFLTYFQNEAQLEKSRLLSDRFSAERPKGSFSTLEIQRTEQGDSAMYLCASSLGGWEEQYFGPGTRLTVT.

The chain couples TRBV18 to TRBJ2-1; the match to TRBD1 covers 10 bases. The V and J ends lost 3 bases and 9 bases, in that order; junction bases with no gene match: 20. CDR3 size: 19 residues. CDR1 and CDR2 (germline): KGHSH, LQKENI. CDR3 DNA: TGTGCCAGCTCACCCCCCAGGGGACAGGGGTTTGGAGCTGGAAGTGAGCAGTTCTTC. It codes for CASSPPRGQGFGAGSEQFF. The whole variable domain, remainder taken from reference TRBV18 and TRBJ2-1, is NAGVMQNPRHLVRRRGQEARLRCSPMKGHSHVYWYRQLPEEGLKFMVYLQKENIIDESGMPKERFSAEFPKEGPSILRIQQVVRGDSAAYFCASSPPRGQGFGAGSEQFFGPGTRLTVL.

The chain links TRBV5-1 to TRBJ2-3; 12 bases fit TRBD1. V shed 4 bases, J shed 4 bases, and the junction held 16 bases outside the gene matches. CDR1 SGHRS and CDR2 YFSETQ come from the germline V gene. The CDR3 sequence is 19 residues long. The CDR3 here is CASSTGAGTGGEGADTQYF. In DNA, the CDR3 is TGCGCCAGCAGCACAGGAGCCGGGACAGGGGGCGAGGGGGCAGATACGCAGTATTTT. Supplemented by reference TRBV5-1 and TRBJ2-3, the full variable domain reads KAGVTQTPRYLIKTRGQQVTLSCSPISGHRSVSWYQQTPGQGLQFLFEYFSETQRNKGNFPGRFSGRQFSNSRSEMNVSTLELGDSALYLCASSTGAGTGGEGADTQYFGPGTRLTVL.

This CDR3 is CASTSTGGEEKLFF. CDR3 coding DNA: TGTGCCAGCACCTCTACAGGGGGTGAAGAAAAACTGTTTTTT. This chain connects TRBV27 to TRBJ1-4, with 8 bases aligning to TRBD1. Per germline, CDR1 MNHEY and CDR2 SMNVEV (reference sequence). The CDR3 sequence is 14 residues long. The V and J ends lost 7 bases and 8 bases, in that order; junction bases with no gene match: 9.

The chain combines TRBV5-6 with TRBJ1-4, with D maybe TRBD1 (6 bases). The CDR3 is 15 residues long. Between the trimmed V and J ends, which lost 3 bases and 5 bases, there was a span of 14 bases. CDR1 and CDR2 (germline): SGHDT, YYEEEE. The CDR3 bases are TGTGCCAGCAGCTCCCTGGATAGGGGGAATGAAAAACTGTTTTTT. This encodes CASSSLDRGNEKLFF.

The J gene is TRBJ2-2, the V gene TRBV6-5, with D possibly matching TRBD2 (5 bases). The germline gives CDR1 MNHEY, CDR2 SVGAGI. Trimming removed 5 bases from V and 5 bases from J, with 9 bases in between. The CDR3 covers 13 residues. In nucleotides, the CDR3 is TGTGCCAGCAGTGTTGCGGGTACCGGGGAGCTGTTTTTT. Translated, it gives CASSVAGTGELFF.

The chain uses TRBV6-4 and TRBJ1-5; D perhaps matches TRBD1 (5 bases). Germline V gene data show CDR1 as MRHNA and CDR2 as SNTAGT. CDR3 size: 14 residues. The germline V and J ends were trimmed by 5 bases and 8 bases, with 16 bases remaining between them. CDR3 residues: CASSPTGAAEPQHF. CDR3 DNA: TGTGCCAGCAGTCCAACAGGAGCCGCGGAGCCCCAGCATTTT.

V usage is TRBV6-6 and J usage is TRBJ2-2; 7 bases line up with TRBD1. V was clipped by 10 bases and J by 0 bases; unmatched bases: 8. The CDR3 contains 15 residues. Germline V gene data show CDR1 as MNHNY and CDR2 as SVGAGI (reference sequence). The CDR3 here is CATQPGTANTGELFF. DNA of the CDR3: TGTGCCACACAGCCCGGGACAGCGAACACCGGGGAGCTGTTTTTT.

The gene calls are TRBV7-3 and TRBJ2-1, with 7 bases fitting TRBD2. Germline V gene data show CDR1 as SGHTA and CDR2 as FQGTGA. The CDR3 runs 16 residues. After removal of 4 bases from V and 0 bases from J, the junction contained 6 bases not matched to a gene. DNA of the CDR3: TGTGCCAGCAGCTCCCAAGCGGGGAGCTCCTACAATGAGCAGTTCTTC. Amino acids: CASSSQAGSSYNEQFF.

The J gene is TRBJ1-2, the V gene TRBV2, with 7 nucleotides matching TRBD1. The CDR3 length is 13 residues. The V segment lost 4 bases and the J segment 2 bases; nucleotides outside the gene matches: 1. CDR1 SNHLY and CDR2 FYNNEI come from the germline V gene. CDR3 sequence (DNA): TGTGCCAGCAGTGTGGGACAGAACTATGGCTACACCTTC. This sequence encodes CASSVGQNYGYTF.